Included here is one T cell receptor beta chain sequence, with context. This record belongs to a study of blood T cell repertoires in COVID-19. Study background: Sample material is recorded as cDNA or gDNA derived from T cells, B-cell-depleted T cells, or PBMCs.

Authors' methods: Amplified reference gene primers provided the basis for estimating nucleated cell counts. Using immunoSEQ multiplex PCR, the repertoire was profiled, and TCRdb retains in-frame clones only, with some absent. The DNA was the basis for D and trimming; V, J and clone size are from that table. The table lists 250,000 to 300,000 clones, around 87% of them singletons. The germline V gene has CDR1 SGHNT and CDR2 YYREEE (reference sequence). The V gene end was trimmed by 6 bases and the J gene end by 7 bases; junction bases not matched to a gene: 9. The CDR3 has 14 residues. The sample taken for sequencing was peripheral blood. J is TRBJ2-2 and V is TRBV5-4, with TRBD1 matching 7 bases. This receptor was identified in a young man with active or convalescent COVID-19. Here the CDR3 reads CASKPRGLGGELFF. DNA of the CDR3: TGTGCCAGCAAACCCAGGGGGTTGGGCGGGGAGCTGTTTTTT.